The sequence of this T cell receptor (beta chain) was determined in a study of T-cell reconstitution after alpha-beta-depleted transplantation in children. Unique molecular identifiers were incorporated when the TCRbeta library was constructed. Each CDR3 protein gets one entry after TCRdb re-called the PCR reads with MiXCR. The table lists 200,000 to 250,000 distinct CDR3 sequences, approximately 10% of them singletons. The sample holds many counts of this clonotype. Sample: PBMCs from the stem cell graft donor, taken from the stem cell graft. The source of this sequence is a human donor who donated a stem cell graft to a child with acute lymphoblastic leukemia.

CDR3 sequence (DNA): TGTGCCAGCAGTTTGTACGGGAACACTGAAGCTTTCTTT. This sequence encodes CASSLYGNTEAFF. This chain connects TRBV27 to TRBJ1-1, with D unclear. This CDR3 region has 13 residues. V was clipped by 3 bases and J by 1 base, with 6 bases between them. Germline CDR1 MNHEY, CDR2 SMNVEV (reference sequence).